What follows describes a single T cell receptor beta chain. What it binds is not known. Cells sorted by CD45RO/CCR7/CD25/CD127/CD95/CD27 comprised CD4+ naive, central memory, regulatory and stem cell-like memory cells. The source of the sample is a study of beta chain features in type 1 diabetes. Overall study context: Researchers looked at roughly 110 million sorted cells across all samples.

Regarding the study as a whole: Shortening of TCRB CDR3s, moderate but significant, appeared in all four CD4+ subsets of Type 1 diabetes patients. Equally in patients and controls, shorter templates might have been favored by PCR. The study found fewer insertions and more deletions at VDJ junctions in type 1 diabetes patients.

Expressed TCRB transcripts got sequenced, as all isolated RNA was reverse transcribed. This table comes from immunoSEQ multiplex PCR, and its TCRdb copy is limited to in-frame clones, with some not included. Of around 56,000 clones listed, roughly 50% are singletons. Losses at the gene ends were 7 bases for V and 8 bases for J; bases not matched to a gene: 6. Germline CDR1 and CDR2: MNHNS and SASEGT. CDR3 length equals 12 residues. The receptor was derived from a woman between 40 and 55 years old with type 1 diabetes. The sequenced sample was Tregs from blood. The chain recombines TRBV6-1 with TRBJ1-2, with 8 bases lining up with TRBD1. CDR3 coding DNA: TGTGCCAGCAACGACAGGGGAAGAGGCTACACCTTC. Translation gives CASNDRGRGYTF.